A selection of T cell receptor beta chains follows, all from one sample in a study of T cell responses to AZD1222 COVID-19 vaccine. The method was immunoSEQ multiplex PCR; TCRdb's version includes in-frame clones alone and lacks a portion of them. The sample shows about 130,000 clones, over 90% of them seen only once. The source was peripheral blood, collected on day 0 of AZD1222 vaccination. The receptor source for this set is an adult in good health. The conserved cysteine and the conserved F or W are not part of the CDR3 here.

J: TRBJ1-6; V: TRBV25-1; CDR3: ASSEDRNSPLH
J: TRBJ2-1; V: TRBV7-2; CDR3: ASSIDSSGYSNEQF
J: TRBJ1-4; V: TRBV7-8; CDR3: ASSFTQGLGEKLF
J: TRBJ1-1; V: TRBV4-2; CDR3: ASSQDMTGMNTEAF
J: TRBJ1-1; V: TRBV10-2; CDR3: ASSVGGAEAF
J: TRBJ2-5; V: TRBV6-5; CDR3: ASRDSVRETQY
J: TRBJ1-5; V: TRBV19; CDR3: ASTSQTNQPQH
J: TRBJ2-7; V: TRBV9; CDR3: ASSLGQSFTYEQY
J: TRBJ2-4; V: TRBV7-2; CDR3: ASASGGIQY
J: TRBJ2-1; V: TRBV29-1; CDR3: SVEGREYNNEQF
J: TRBJ2-7; V: TRBV13; CDR3: ASSSGSSGRRRLGEQY
J: TRBJ1-6; V: TRBV6-2/TRBV6-3; CDR3: ASSPNDRGSSYNSPLH
J: TRBJ1-2; V: TRBV11-2; CDR3: ASSLRDRGPPNYGYT
J: TRBJ1-2; V: TRBV9; CDR3: ASSETATGGYT
J: TRBJ2-6; V: TRBV19; CDR3: ASNHFSGANVLT
J: TRBJ2-5; V: TRBV6-5; CDR3: ASSYILGAQETQY
J: TRBJ1-4; V: TRBV2; CDR3: ASSEGGLKNEKLF
J: TRBJ2-5; V: TRBV6-2/TRBV6-3; CDR3: ASSYSRDRRGGQETQY
J: TRBJ1-2; V: TRBV5-4; CDR3: AISSVRADDYGYT
J: TRBJ2-3; V: TRBV15; CDR3: ATSSRSGGPSTDTQY
J: TRBJ1-5; V: TRBV20-1; CDR3: SASVGYQPQH
J: TRBJ2-2; V: TRBV19; CDR3: ASSIYTNTGELF
J: TRBJ2-1; V: TRBV3-1/TRBV3-2; CDR3: ASSQAGGLAGSHEQF
J: TRBJ1-1; V: TRBV9; CDR3: ASSPSGAGVSEAF
J: TRBJ2-1; V: TRBV11-3; CDR3: ASSSGGSYNEQF
J: TRBJ2-3; V: TRBV2; CDR3: ASSEIGRGDTQY
J: TRBJ2-7; V: TRBV10-3; CDR3: ATLDPGTSYEQY
J: TRBJ1-5; V: TRBV6-5; CDR3: AIRGSSAGNQPQH
J: TRBJ1-1; V: TRBV6-6; CDR3: ASSYGRDRGSSAF